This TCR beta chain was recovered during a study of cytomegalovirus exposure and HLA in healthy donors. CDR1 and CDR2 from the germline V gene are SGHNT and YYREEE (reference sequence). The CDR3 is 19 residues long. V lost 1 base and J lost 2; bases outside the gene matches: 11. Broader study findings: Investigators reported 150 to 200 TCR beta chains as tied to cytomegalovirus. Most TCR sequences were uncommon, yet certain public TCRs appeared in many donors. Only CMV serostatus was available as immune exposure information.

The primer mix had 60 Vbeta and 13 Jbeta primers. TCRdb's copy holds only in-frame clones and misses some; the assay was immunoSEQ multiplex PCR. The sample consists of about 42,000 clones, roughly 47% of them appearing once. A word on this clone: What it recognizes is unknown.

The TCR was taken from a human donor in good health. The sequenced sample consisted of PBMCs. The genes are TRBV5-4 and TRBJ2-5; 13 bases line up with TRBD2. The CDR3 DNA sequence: TGTGCCAGCAGCTTGCGACGGACTAGCGGGGGCCAGATTCAAGAGACCCAGTACTTC. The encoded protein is CASSLRRTSGGQIQETQYF. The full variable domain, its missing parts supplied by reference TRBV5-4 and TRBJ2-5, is ETGVTQSPTHLIKTRGQQVTLRCSSQSGHNTVSWYQQALGQGPQFIFQYYREEENGRGNFPPRFSGLQFPNYSSELNVNALELDDSALYLCASSLRRTSGGQIQETQYFGPGTRLLVL.